These T cell receptor beta chains were read from a single sample in a study of shared clonotypes between healthy human individuals. TCRdb's copy holds only in-frame clones and misses some; the assay was immunoSEQ multiplex PCR. Of 2 million or so clones in the sample, around 95% were seen once. Sequenced: naive CD4+ T cells sorted from blood. These receptor sequences come from a man younger than 35 in good health. The CDR3 runs from the conserved cysteine through the conserved F or W. The order of the fields is V gene, D gene, J gene, clone size, CDR3 protein. The D gene is left open where the match is weak. Clone size is given for some rows only: seen once, a few or many times, or a class if the clone is expanded.

TRBV5-4	TRBD2	TRBJ2-3	.	CASSPTLAGDTDTQYF
TRBV5-4	.	TRBJ2-5	.	CASARPESVETQYF
TRBV28	.	TRBJ1-2	.	CASSSRGRNYGYTF
TRBV10-1	TRBD1	TRBJ1-5	.	CASSAARDRGNQPQHF
TRBV9	TRBD1	TRBJ1-1	.	CASSVVGGTDRNTEAFF
TRBV6-5	.	TRBJ1-2	once	CASRPQGNYGYTF
TRBV7-8	TRBD1	TRBJ1-5	many	CASSLDRWSNQPQHF
TRBV30	TRBD1	TRBJ2-7	.	CAWSVVRSWPGGEHYEQYF
TRBV11-1	.	TRBJ1-6	once	CASSSDNSPLHF
TRBV5-8	.	TRBJ2-1	once	CASSLAGSFYNEQFF
TRBV4-1	.	TRBJ2-7	.	CASSQKGAGKQYF
TRBV4-3	TRBD1	TRBJ2-3	once	CASSQDERGLTDTQYF
TRBV30	TRBD1	TRBJ2-7	.	CAWSPGTGVLYEQYF
TRBV7-2	.	TRBJ2-2	.	CASSLRRLANTGELFF
TRBV2	TRBD2	TRBJ2-5	.	CASSVSGGASETQYF
TRBV27	.	TRBJ1-6	.	CASSLQGTSPLHF
TRBV30	.	TRBJ2-7	.	CAWSSDYEQYF
TRBV7-2	.	TRBJ1-2	.	CASSLARVGYTF
TRBV5-1	.	TRBJ2-3	.	CASSLDRGQADTQYF
TRBV30	.	TRBJ2-7	.	CASQTRDTSYEQYF
TRBV7-2	.	TRBJ2-1	.	CASSLATRIGGNEQFF
TRBV28	.	TRBJ1-5	.	CAISGPGQPQHF
TRBV14	.	TRBJ1-4	.	CASSRRLGGGELFF
TRBV30	TRBD2	TRBJ2-5	.	CAWSTISGTLGTQYF
TRBV6-5	TRBD1	TRBJ1-2	.	CASSRQGARGGGYTF
TRBV5-1	TRBD1	TRBJ2-7	.	CASSFPPGQVSYEQYF
TRBV4-1	.	TRBJ1-6	.	CASSQKTMREGGNSPLHF
TRBV30	TRBD1	TRBJ1-2	.	CAWSQGARSNYGYTF
TRBV10-3	.	TRBJ2-7	.	CAISESGDAVSYEQYF
TRBV2	.	TRBJ1-2	.	CASRPETVLGGYTF
TRBV10-1	TRBD1	TRBJ2-7	once	CASRSGQGHEQYF
TRBV28	.	TRBJ2-7	.	CAVIGRDAYEQYF
TRBV5-1	.	TRBJ2-1	.	CASSLVSAEYNEQFF
TRBV10-3	TRBD2	TRBJ2-2	.	CAISEGGGTGELFF
TRBV7-9	.	TRBJ2-3	.	CASSLTGDTQYF
TRBV7-2	.	TRBJ2-5	.	CASSLRGRREETQYF
TRBV6-1	.	TRBJ2-3	.	CASSEIGTDTQYF
TRBV2	.	TRBJ1-1	few	CASSVGQMNTEAFF
TRBV5-4	TRBD2	TRBJ2-7	.	CASSLVASGSRYEQYF
TRBV6-5	.	TRBJ2-7	.	CASTPVLGRWDEQYF
TRBV29-1	.	TRBJ2-7	once	CSVSHTSVPYEQYF
TRBV7-8	TRBD2	TRBJ2-3	.	CASSLGLLAGSTDTQYF
TRBV6-6	.	TRBJ1-2	.	CASSSGLSYGYTF
TRBV7-2	.	TRBJ1-5	once	CASSLGGGVNQPQHF
TRBV6-5	.	TRBJ2-3	.	CASSSVLDTQYF
TRBV7-7	.	TRBJ2-7	.	CASSPLGLYEQYF
TRBV18	.	TRBJ2-5	once	CASSPRVPETQYF